These T cell receptor beta chains were read from a single sample in a study of T cells in narcolepsy. The table came from immunoSEQ multiplex PCR; TCRdb's copy has only in-frame clones and leaves some out. The sample contains fewer than 30,000 clones, approximately 85% of which appear only once. Material for sequencing was memory (CD45RA-) CD4+ T cells from blood. These receptors came from a human donor in good health. Each CDR3 is given with its conserved first and last residue. The D gene is left open where the match is weak. Part of the rows lack a size; the others show once, few, many or a class for expanded clones.

cdr3_length d_call j_call clone_size v_call cdr3_nt cdr3_aa
15 . TRBJ1-4 . TRBV6-5 TGTGCCAGCAGTTACTCGGGGCAGAGGGATGAAAAACTGTTTTTT CASSYSGQRDEKLFF
15 TRBD1 TRBJ2-7 once TRBV6-6 TGTGCCAGCAGTTACGGGACAGGGATCAGCTACGAGCAGTACTTC CASSYGTGISYEQYF
15 TRBD1 TRBJ1-4 . TRBV4-1 TGCGCCAGCAGCCAGTCCGGGACAGTCGATGAAAAACTGTTTTTT CASSQSGTVDEKLFF
13 . TRBJ2-4 . TRBV6-5 TGTGCCAGCGTCGATCTAGCCAAAAACATTCAGTACTTC CASVDLAKNIQYF
16 . TRBJ1-4 . TRBV5-5 TGTGCCAGCAGCTTGGCCGGAGGGGCTTCTAATGAAAAACTGTTTTTT CASSLAGGASNEKLFF
11 . TRBJ2-7 . TRBV28 TGTGCCAGCAGTTTGACCTACGAGCAGTACTTC CASSLTYEQYF
15 . TRBJ2-3 . TRBV9 TGTGCCAGCAGCACCCTGGGGGCGAGGACAGATACGCAGTATTTT CASSTLGARTDTQYF
15 . TRBJ1-5 . TRBV5-1 TGCGCCAGCATGTTATCCGGGGATAGCAATCAGCCCCAGCATTTT CASMLSGDSNQPQHF
19 . TRBJ1-4 . TRBV11-2 TGTGCCAGCAGCTTAGGTCAGAGGGGCTTAGGTGCAACTAATGAAAAACTGTTTTTT CASSLGQRGLGATNEKLFF
14 TRBD1 TRBJ1-1 . TRBV14 TGCGCCAGCAGCCAACAACAGGGGATCGCTGAAGCTTTCTTT CASSQQQGIAEAFF
16 . TRBJ1-4 . TRBV4-3 TGCGCCAGCAGCCAAGAAGCAGCTGCAACTAATGAAAAACTGTTTTTT CASSQEAAATNEKLFF
14 . TRBJ2-1 . TRBV5-6 TGTGCCAGCAGCTTGAGGGGCAGCCCCAATGAGCAGTTCTTC CASSLRGSPNEQFF
15 . TRBJ1-4 . TRBV7-9 TGTGCCAGCAGCTTAGGGCAGGGAGAGTATGAAAAACTGTTTTTT CASSLGQGEYEKLFF
14 . TRBJ1-3 . TRBV4-3 TGCGCCAGCAGCCAAACCCACTCTGGAAACACCATATATTTT CASSQTHSGNTIYF
19 TRBD2 TRBJ2-2 few TRBV5-1 TGCGCCAGCAGCTTCGACGGACTAGCGGGAAACTATGACACCGGGGAGCTGTTTTTT CASSFDGLAGNYDTGELFF
17 TRBD2 TRBJ2-3 . TRBV7-2 TGTGCCAGCAGTTCCTACGGGACTAGCGGGAGCGGTGATACGCAGTATTTT CASSSYGTSGSGDTQYF
15 . TRBJ2-6 . TRBV2 TGTGCCAGCAGTGAAGGCGGGGTTGGGGCCAACGTCCTGACTTTC CASSEGGVGANVLTF